A selection of T cell receptor beta chains follows, all from one sample in a study of multiple sclerosis patients with progressive multifocal leukoencephalopathy. The table came from immunoSEQ multiplex PCR; TCRdb's copy has only in-frame clones and leaves some out. The sample comprises fewer than 35,000 clones, about 89% of which are singletons, and approximately 1.5% rests with the top ten. Material: PBMCs. Receptors were obtained from a human donor with multiple sclerosis. Both conserved end residues are part of each CDR3. Fields, in order: J gene, CDR3 length, V gene, CDR3 protein.

>TRBJ2-7|15|TRBV27
CASSLSGDGSYEQYF
>TRBJ1-2|15|TRBV7-9
CASSPPGVGHYGYTF
>TRBJ1-1|17|TRBV29-1
CSVSHDSWGGGNTEAFF
>TRBJ1-4|14|TRBV7-2
CASSRDGRNEKLFF
>TRBJ1-3|16|TRBV2
CASRAETGGSGNTIYF
>TRBJ2-7|15|TRBV14
CASSSQGFIDYEQYF
>TRBJ2-3|15|TRBV5-6
CASSLQGARTDTQYF
>TRBJ2-5|14|TRBV30
CAGSPDRGGETQYF
>TRBJ1-6|16|TRBV7-9
CASSSQGRQFNSPLHF
>TRBJ1-5|12|TRBV27
CASSFSNQPQHF
>TRBJ2-1|13|TRBV30
CALIAPGRAEQFF
>TRBJ1-2|14|TRBV27
CASSSRRAPYGYTF
>-|14|TRBV30
CAWSVWDSSYEQYF
>TRBJ2-1|16|TRBV4-3
CASSLRAGTGLGEQFF
>TRBJ2-7|15|TRBV10-2
CASSSGTGFTYEQYF
>TRBJ1-2|15|TRBV4-3
CASSQAVEGLGGYTF
>TRBJ1-4|15|TRBV25-1
CASSGSRTTNEKLFF
>TRBJ1-2|13|TRBV4-2
CASSQAGNYGYTF
>TRBJ1-5|11|TRBV6-5
CASSSNQPQHF
>TRBJ2-2|13|TRBV7-9
CASSSQATGELFF
>TRBJ2-1|13|TRBV4-3
CASSLNLINEQFF